These 11 T cell receptor beta chains came from one sample sequenced in a study of cytomegalovirus exposure and HLA in healthy donors. The PCR had 60 Vbeta and 13 Jbeta primers. The assay was immunoSEQ multiplex PCR, and TCRdb's table has in-frame clones only and misses some. The sample records 76,000 or so clones, less than 80% being singletons. Sequencing was performed on PBMCs. Every receptor here comes from a middle-aged woman in good health and CMV-seropositive.

V usage is TRBV10-3 and J usage is TRBJ2-7; 9 bases align to TRBD1. The length of the CDR3 is 15 residues. The germline gives CDR1 ENHRY, CDR2 SYGVKD. The junction had 2 bases not matched to a gene; V was cut back by 2 bases and J by 0 bases. CDR3 amino acids: CAISERDRASYEQYF. The CDR3 DNA is TGTGCCATCAGTGAGAGGGACAGGGCCTCCTACGAGCAGTACTTC.

The table lists this clone with a count of one. This CDR3 is CASKTGGTEAFF. CDR3 nucleotide sequence: TGTGCCAGCAAGACAGGGGGCACTGAAGCTTTCTTT. This chain links TRBV6-5 with TRBJ1-1; 9 bases are shared with TRBD1. The CDR3 runs 12 residues. V trimming: 7 bases; J trimming: 4 bases; junction bases outside the gene matches: 1. Germline CDR1 reads MNHEY; CDR2 reads SVGAGI.

This chain uses TRBV6-6 with TRBJ2-2; D unresolved. V was pared by 2 bases and J by 5 bases, with 15 bases between. This CDR3 is built from 16 residues. Germline CDR1 and CDR2: MNHNY and SVGAGI (reference sequence). CDR3 DNA: TGTGCCAGCAGTTACCCCGACCGTCTAGAGACCGGGGAGCTGTTTTTT. It specifies CASSYPDRLETGELFF.

This chain links TRBV7-2 with TRBJ2-3, with TRBD2 matching over 10 bases. This CDR3 contains 16 residues. The V segment lost 5 bases and the J segment 3 bases; nucleotides outside the gene matches: 8. CDR1 SGHTA and CDR2 FQGNSA come from the germline V gene. The CDR3 protein is CASSPRGAGGTDTQYF. CDR3 DNA sequence: TGTGCCAGCAGCCCGAGAGGAGCGGGAGGGACAGATACGCAGTATTTT.

The chain has TRBV6-6 and TRBJ2-7; D gene unclear. The germline V gene encodes CDR1 MNHNY and CDR2 SVGAGI (reference sequence). Trimming cost V 6 bases and J 2 bases, with 14 bases left between them. There are 14 residues in the CDR3. CDR3 protein: CASSTQRGTYEQYF. The CDR3 DNA reads as TGTGCCAGCAGCACCCAAAGAGGAACCTACGAGCAGTACTTC.

The V gene is TRBV7-2, the J gene TRBJ2-7, with 7 bases aligning to TRBD2. The CDR3 sequence is 17 residues long. Unmatched junction bases numbered 11, after V lost 1 base and J lost 2 bases. The V gene's germline CDR1 is SGHTA and CDR2 FQGNSA. CDR3 sequence (DNA): TGTGCCAGCAGCTTAGTAGGAGGTAGCGGGCCTGCCTACGAGCAGTACTTC. Its translation: CASSLVGGSGPAYEQYF.

The chain is built from TRBV6-1 and TRBJ1-5; D gene ambiguous. CDR3 size: 14 residues. Trimming took 5 bases from V and 4 from J, leaving 12 bases between them. The germline CDR1 and CDR2 sequences are MNHNS and SASEGT. The DNA for the CDR3 is TGTGCCAGCAGTCAAGTTGCGGGGAATCAGCCCCAGCATTTT. It codes for CASSQVAGNQPQHF.

For this clone: At one of its ends the junction is not consistent with the germline gene, which may arise from a read error. The sample holds other DNA sequences that translate to the same CDR3. This chain uses TRBV5-8 with TRBJ1-1; a weak D match, TRBD1 (6 bases). Germline loops: CDR1 SGHTS, CDR2 YDEGEE. CDR3 size: 15 residues. The CDR3 is CASSLGTGTNTEAFF. In DNA form, the CDR3 reads TGCGCCAGCAGCTTGGGAACAGGGACGAACACTGAAGCTTTCTTT.

V usage is TRBV7-9 and J usage is TRBJ2-7; D ambiguous. Trimming removed 5 bases at V and 2 bases at J, with 7 bases between. The length of the CDR3 is 12 residues. Per germline, CDR1 SEHNR and CDR2 FQNEAQ (reference sequence). CDR3 loop: CASSRETYEQYF. DNA of the CDR3: TGTGCCAGCAGCCGTGAGACCTACGAGCAGTACTTC.

This clone turned up a few times. This chain links TRBV7-8 with TRBJ1-5, with TRBD1 identical over 7 bases. V lost 5 bases and J lost 7; bases outside the gene matches: 11. Germline V CDR1 and CDR2: SGHVS, FQNEAQ. CDR3 length: 15 residues. The DNA of the CDR3 is TGTGCCAGCAGCCTCCACAGGGGCCCGCGGCAGCCCCAGCATTTT. It is translated as CASSLHRGPRQPQHF.

V is TRBV10-2 and J is TRBJ2-3, with D possibly being TRBD2 (5 bases). V lost 6 bases to trimming and J lost 2 bases, with 12 bases between them. Germline V gene data show CDR1 as WSHSY and CDR2 as SAAADI. The CDR3 covers 14 residues. DNA of the CDR3: TGCGCCAGCAGGGTAGGACTTTTCACAGATACGCAGTATTTT. Amino acids: CASRVGLFTDTQYF.